This T cell receptor (beta chain) appears in the sequencing data of a study of T cells expressing NK-cell markers. The overall study: All TCR beta repertoires analysed originated from sorted CD3+CD56+NKG2C+, CD3+CD56+NKG2C- and CD3+CD56-NKG2C+ T cells.

Study-wide findings and caveats: Among four donors, these clonotypes also ranked first in the CD3+CD56-NKG2C+ fraction. Top CD8+ clonotypes included the dominant CD3+CD56+NKG2C+ clonotypes in 5 or 6 donors.

TCRdb re-called the 5' RACE reads and catalogs CDR3 proteins one per entry, DNA excluded. Its table records some 280,000 distinct CDR3 sequences. Worth noting for this clonotype: Its specificity is not known.

This TCR was sampled from a man aged 18 to 29 in good health. Input material: blood T cells: a sorted CD56 or NKG2C T cell subset, CD4+ or CD8+ T cells, or bulk PBMC T cells (not recorded which).

CDR3 loop: CASSPTASRDTQYF. This chain links TRBV7-9 with TRBJ2-3. CDR1 and CDR2 (germline): SEHNR, FQNEAQ (reference sequence). CDR3 size: 14 residues.